This T cell receptor beta chain was sequenced for a study of blood T cell repertoires in COVID-19. Study context: Samples representing acute and convalescent COVID-19 were sourced from the United States, Italy and Spain. PBMCs, B-cell-depleted T cells, or T cells were the source of the cDNA or gDNA that made up the material.

The V end was cut by 2 bases, the J end by 3 bases, with 14 bases between. The CDR3 totals 15 residues. CDR1 is MDHEN and CDR2 is SYDVKM in the germline V gene. In the original workflow: Quantification of nucleated cells was approximated via reference gene primer amplification. The repertoire was sequenced with immunoSEQ multiplex PCR; TCRdb's copy has only in-frame clones and lacks some. Clonal size and the V and J genes are those of that table, whereas D and trimming came from the DNA. The sample has 85,000 to 100,000 clones, over 75% seen once. The chain uses TRBV28 and TRBJ2-7; D is undetermined. Source material: peripheral blood. The source is a man aged 60-69 years with acute or convalescent COVID-19. CDR3: CASSLGPALIYEQYV. For the CDR3, the DNA is TGTGCCAGCAGTTTAGGGCCGGCCCTCATCTACGAGCAGTACGTC.